This T cell receptor beta chain was profiled in a study of T cells in Graves' hyperthyroidism and ophthalmopathy. TCR beta CDR3 regions were amplified from RNA transcripts. The HTBI primer set was used in a first-round RT-PCR of the TCR CDR3. TCRdb reprocessed the multiplex PCR reads via MiXCR and lists one record per CDR3 protein. Of roughly 500,000 distinct CDR3 sequences listed, about 15% are singletons. This clonotype was recorded at least ten times. Its antigen remains unknown. Broader study findings: Most expanded thyroid clonotypes above 0.001 also appeared in blood. Ophthalmopathy was model-predicted a median 6.5 months pre-onset.

The CDR3 contains 15 residues. V lost 1 base and J lost 1, with 7 bases in between. This chain uses TRBV12-3 or TRBV12-4 with TRBJ2-2; no firm D call. The sequence derives from a woman younger than 45 with Graves' hyperthyroidism that later progressed to Graves' ophthalmopathy. The sample comprised blood. CDR3: CASSLGTGNTGELFF. CDR3 coding DNA: TGTGCCAGCAGTTTAGGGACGGGGAACACCGGGGAGCTGTTTTTT.